This T cell receptor (beta chain) is from a study of blood T cells in healthy people across ages. With a J-beta primer mix and a sample-barcoded 5' primer, a second PCR ran about 7 to 12 cycles. Using its own MiXCR run on the 5' RACE reads, TCRdb lists one record per CDR3 protein. Of about 1 million distinct CDR3 sequences listed, more than 40% are singletons. No fewer than 5.5 micrograms of total RNA were isolated from every sample. The CDR3 sequence is 15 residues long. With 4 bases removed from V and 2 bases from J, the gap between germline ends came to 9 bases. Germline loops: CDR1 MDHEN, CDR2 SYDVKM. This clonotype was counted between two and nine times.

The sequencing input was blood. The chain carries TRBV28 and TRBJ2-6, with D uncertain. The TCR sequence derives from a woman between 55 and 75 years old in good health. The CDR3 spells CASSSLWTGANVLTF. In nucleotides, the CDR3 is TGTGCCAGCAGTTCCCTCTGGACTGGGGCCAACGTCCTGACTTTC.